There are many counts of the clone carrying this T cell receptor beta chain. What it recognizes is unknown. The CDR3 runs to 16 residues. CDR1 and CDR2 (germline): MDHEN, SYDVKM. Trimming stripped 6 bases from V and 1 base from J, with 18 bases between. HTBI primers from iRepertoire and Arm-PCR of CDR3 regions yielded the TCR beta libraries. TCRdb recomputed calls from the multiplex PCR reads with MiXCR, one row per CDR3 protein. The sample comprises hundreds of thousands of distinct CDR3 sequences, roughly 15% of which are singletons, and roughly 18% rests with the top ten. The data are from a study of regulatory T cells in long-lasting Graves disease. Findings and caveats of the study: Preferential use of TRBV28, TRBJ1-2 and TRBJ2-5 was seen in persistent disease.

The time point: newly diagnosed GD, antithyroid drugs for less than 3 months. PBMC RNA served as the TCR library source. Graves' disease diagnoses followed American Thyroid Association guidelines. A further study also used this sample, focusing on T cells in Graves' hyperthyroidism and ophthalmopathy. That study adds: Graves' hyperthyroidism without ophthalmopathy progression within 18 months was termed stable.

Sequenced material: peripheral blood mononuclear cells (PBMCs), taken at new diagnosis, from a patient treated with antithyroid drugs. The sequence was obtained from a woman aged 25 to 39 with Graves disease. The chain recombines TRBV28 with TRBJ1-1; D is possibly TRBD1 (6 bases). The CDR3 reads CASSPGVRGANTEAFF. The CDR3 coding sequence is TGTGCCAGCAGCCCCGGAGTCAGGGGTGCGAACACTGAAGCTTTCTTT.